This TCR beta chain was obtained from a study of T cell responses to AZD1222 COVID-19 vaccine. Study outcomes and limitations: Two AZD1222 doses significantly raised spike-specific TCR breadth and depth over controls.

Points on this clone: As yet, its antigen is unknown.

The data were produced by immunoSEQ multiplex PCR, yet TCRdb's version contains in-frame clones alone and is incomplete. The sample yields some 250,000 clones, around 93% seen once. This CDR3 is built from 16 residues. V shed 6 bases, J shed 9 bases, and the junction held 14 bases outside the gene matches. The germline gives CDR1 LGHNA, CDR2 YNFKEQ. The source of this sequence is an adult who received the AZD1222 COVID-19 vaccine. This chain connects TRBV4-2 to TRBJ1-6, with 7 bases aligning to TRBD1. Sequencing used peripheral blood, obtained 28 days after the second AZD1222 dose. CDR3 sequence (DNA): TGTGCCAGCAGTTCAAGGTCGGGCAGGGGGGGTTCACCCCTCCACTTT. Translated: CASSSRSGRGGSPLHF.